A single TCR beta chain is shown here with its context. This clone came up a few times. Which antigen it targets is not known. Within one base of it there is no much larger clone, and no base qualities were kept. The immunoSEQ Assay, a bias-controlled multiplex PCR, was used to amplify TCRbeta CDR3 regions from genomic DNA. In the paper's pipeline: Nucleated cell counts per sample were estimated from amplification of reference gene primers within the assay. To quantify the absolute abundance of each unique TCRbeta CDR3 rearrangement, sequence reads were collapsed and filtered. Productive Simpson clonality was computed per sample as the square root of Simpson's diversity index over productive rearrangements. Drawn from immuneACCESS, this table holds only the in-frame rearrangements with V and J called that TCRdb kept. Clones are partly lost; checked studies trace under half to an unresolved V gene and leave the rest unexplained. The D gene and trimming were derived from the DNA, and the V and J assignments and clone size from that table. The sample data list roughly 120,000 clones, and roughly nine tenths of these were observed just once. The ten top clones hold 2.1% of the sample.

One collaborating source in Seattle enrolled patients during active infection and followed them longitudinally through the course of disease. Collaborating institutions collected whole blood in K2EDTA tubes following their own protocols. For TCRbeta analysis, collaborators shipped samples as frozen whole blood, isolated PBMCs, or DNA extracted from either of those sample types. This specimen comes from a study of blood T cell repertoires in COVID-19 (dated by TCRdb to the early 2020s). The study in broad terms: Samples covering the acute and convalescent phases of COVID-19 were provided by collaborators in the United States, Italy and Spain. The material from the prospective study consisted of cDNA or gDNA derived from T cells, B-cell-depleted T cells, or PBMCs. The dataset comprised deeply sampled blood TCRbeta repertoires from subjects exposed to, actively infected with, or recovered from COVID-19. A freely available public database, intended as a resource for researchers studying the immune response to SARS-CoV-2, is where the repertoires were released. Samples were obtained from the ongoing ImmuneRACE study (first 160 participants) and from 1,254 subjects provided by 6 global collaborators. A de-identified subject ID, COVID-19 status, age in years and sex were almost always included in the sample metadata. Where HLA class I and class II types were available, the types were taken from metadata supplied by the sample provider, not from assay-based typing.

There are 13 amino acids in the CDR3, from cysteine to phenylalanine inclusive. Solely the CDR3 DNA is kept, with 39 bases framed from the first base. V is pared back by 0 bases and J by 6 bases, with 8 bases lying between the germline termini. Based on the germline V gene, the CDR1 and CDR2 sequences are LGHNA and YSLEER. The research as a whole found: Clinical and demographic metadata were provided uncurated, with the amount varying by source and participant.

This TCR was sampled from a man aged 45-65 years with COVID-19, enrolled during active disease. The chain couples TRBV4-3 to TRBJ1-2; no D gene call is confident. The sequencing input was peripheral blood. The CDR3 protein: CASSQESTHGYTF. In nucleotide form, the sequence is TGCGCCAGCAGCCAAGAAAGCACCCATGGCTACACCTTC.